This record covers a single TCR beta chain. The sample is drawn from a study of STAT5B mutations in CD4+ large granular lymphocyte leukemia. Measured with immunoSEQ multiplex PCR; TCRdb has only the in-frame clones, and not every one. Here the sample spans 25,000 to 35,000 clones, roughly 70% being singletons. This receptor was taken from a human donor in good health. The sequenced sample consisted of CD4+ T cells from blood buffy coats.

The DNA of the CDR3 is TGTGCCAGTAAGTGGTCCCGTGGCGAACTGTTTTTT. Encoded protein: CASKWSRGELFF. The chain has TRBV19 and TRBJ1-4; no definite D call. The germline CDR1 and CDR2 sequences are LNHDA and SQIVND (reference sequence). The V end was cut by 7 bases, the J end by 12 bases, with 15 bases between. This CDR3 spans 12 amino acids.